This TCR beta chain appears in the sequencing data of a study of T cells in Graves' hyperthyroidism and ophthalmopathy. Broader study findings: Separating ophthalmopathy from stable hyperthyroidism was achieved by a 13 V-J model. Most clonotypes expanded in thyroid above 0.001 were likewise present in blood.

The V gene's germline CDR1 is KGHDR and CDR2 SFDVKD. The CDR3 spans 18 residues. J gave up 2 bases and V 2 bases, and 5 bases lay outside the gene matches. Worth noting for this clonotype: The antigen is undetermined.

Authors of the study amplified TCR beta CDR3 regions from RNA transcripts. With the HTBI primer set, the TCR CDR3 went through a first round of RT-PCR. In TCRdb, the multiplex PCR reads were re-called with MiXCR into one record per CDR3 protein. The data hold 500,000 to 600,000 distinct CDR3 sequences, with 46% observed a single time. Absent ophthalmopathy progression within 18 months defined stable Graves' hyperthyroidism. Every diagnosis used clinical symptoms, serum thyroxine and TRAb, thyroid ultrasound and orbital computed tomography. The chain has TRBV24-1 and TRBJ2-3; TRBD2 matches 14 bases. The clonotype originates from a young woman with Graves' hyperthyroidism. What was sequenced was peripheral blood or thyroid tissue (not recorded which). The CDR3 sequence is CATSDSGTSGSITDTQYF. The CDR3 DNA reads TGTGCCACCAGTGATTCCGGGACTAGCGGGAGTATCACAGATACGCAGTATTTT.